This is a list of T cell receptor beta chains from one sample in a study of cytomegalovirus exposure and HLA in healthy donors. Here immunoSEQ multiplex PCR was the method, and the copy in TCRdb shows in-frame clones only, minus some. Of 130,000 to 150,000 clones in the sample, around 65% are singletons; the top ten hold roughly 3.1%. Sequencing was performed on PBMCs. Receptors originate from a woman younger than 45 in good health and CMV-seropositive. CDR3s include the opening cysteine and the closing phenylalanine or tryptophan. Each record gives: J gene, clone size, V gene, D gene, CDR3 protein, CDR3 DNA. D genes are given only for firm matches. The size field is filled for only some rows; it gives once, few, many or a size class.

J gene: TRBJ1-2; clone size: -; V gene: TRBV5-6; D gene: -; CDR3 protein: CASSPRRGYGYTF; CDR3 DNA: TGTGCCAGCAGCCCCCGACGCGGCTATGGCTACACCTTC
J gene: TRBJ2-5; clone size: -; V gene: TRBV4-2; D gene: -; CDR3 protein: CASSGGQGGETQYF; CDR3 DNA: TGTGCCAGCAGCGGGGGGCAGGGGGGAGAGACCCAGTACTTC
J gene: TRBJ1-2; clone size: -; V gene: TRBV28; D gene: -; CDR3 protein: CASIRAGSPDGYTF; CDR3 DNA: TGTGCCAGCATTAGGGCAGGGTCCCCGGACGGCTACACCTTC
J gene: TRBJ2-6; clone size: -; V gene: TRBV27; D gene: -; CDR3 protein: CASSYVTSGANVLTF; CDR3 DNA: TGTGCCAGCAGTTACGTAACATCTGGGGCCAACGTCCTGACTTTC
J gene: TRBJ2-7; clone size: few; V gene: TRBV29-1; D gene: -; CDR3 protein: CSVDRGYEQYF; CDR3 DNA: TGCAGCGTTGACAGGGGTTACGAGCAGTACTTC
J gene: TRBJ2-3; clone size: -; V gene: TRBV6-5; D gene: -; CDR3 protein: CASRLYRADTQYF; CDR3 DNA: TGTGCCAGCAGACTGTACAGGGCAGATACGCAGTATTTT
J gene: TRBJ1-4; clone size: -; V gene: TRBV19; D gene: -; CDR3 protein: CASSIVGGKKNEKLFF; CDR3 DNA: TGTGCCAGTAGTATCGTCGGTGGTAAGAAAAATGAAAAACTGTTTTTT
J gene: TRBJ2-5; clone size: -; V gene: TRBV10-3; D gene: -; CDR3 protein: CAISEGRGSGQYF; CDR3 DNA: TGTGCCATCAGTGAAGGAAGAGGGAGCGGGCAGTACTTC
J gene: TRBJ2-4; clone size: -; V gene: TRBV11-3; D gene: TRBD2; CDR3 protein: CASSLDGSGDIQYF; CDR3 DNA: TGTGCCAGCAGCTTAGACGGCAGCGGGGACATTCAGTACTTC
J gene: TRBJ1-2; clone size: -; V gene: TRBV10-3; D gene: -; CDR3 protein: CAIKEQGPSMGGYTF; CDR3 DNA: TGTGCCATCAAGGAGCAGGGGCCCTCTATGGGCGGCTACACCTTC
J gene: TRBJ2-3; clone size: -; V gene: TRBV6-1; D gene: -; CDR3 protein: CASEPGKFVTQYF; CDR3 DNA: TGTGCCAGCGAACCCGGGAAGTTCGTTACGCAGTATTTT
J gene: TRBJ1-1; clone size: once; V gene: TRBV6-4; D gene: -; CDR3 protein: CASSEMGLGDRAFF; CDR3 DNA: TGTGCCAGCAGTGAAATGGGGCTCGGTGACCGGGCTTTCTTT
J gene: TRBJ2-3; clone size: -; V gene: TRBV27; D gene: -; CDR3 protein: CASSFLPLARTDTQYF; CDR3 DNA: TGTGCCAGCAGTTTCCTCCCGCTAGCGCGCACAGATACGCAGTATTTT
J gene: TRBJ2-1; clone size: -; V gene: TRBV27; D gene: -; CDR3 protein: CAPGGDRQFF; CDR3 DNA: TGTGCCCCCGGAGGGGATAGGCAGTTCTTC
J gene: TRBJ2-3; clone size: -; V gene: TRBV7-7; D gene: TRBD2; CDR3 protein: CASSPLAEDTQYF; CDR3 DNA: TGTGCCAGCAGCCCCCTAGCGGAAGATACGCAGTATTTT
J gene: TRBJ1-3; clone size: -; V gene: TRBV6-6; D gene: -; CDR3 protein: CASRTLDRRSGNTIYF; CDR3 DNA: TGTGCCAGCAGGACCCTTGACAGGCGCTCTGGAAACACCATATATTTT
J gene: TRBJ1-4; clone size: -; V gene: TRBV9; D gene: -; CDR3 protein: CASSGGSGYSEKLFF; CDR3 DNA: TGTGCCAGCAGCGGGGGTTCGGGGTATAGTGAAAAACTGTTTTTT
J gene: TRBJ1-5; clone size: -; V gene: TRBV18; D gene: TRBD1; CDR3 protein: CASSRDRNNQPQHF; CDR3 DNA: TGTGCCAGCTCACGGGACAGGAACAATCAGCCCCAGCATTTT
J gene: TRBJ2-2; clone size: -; V gene: TRBV5-1; D gene: TRBD1; CDR3 protein: CASTRDRGRTRTNTGELFF; CDR3 DNA: TGCGCCAGCACAAGGGACAGGGGGCGAACAAGAACGAACACCGGGGAGCTGTTTTTT
J gene: TRBJ2-3; clone size: few; V gene: TRBV19; D gene: -; CDR3 protein: CASSIIGTDTQYF; CDR3 DNA: TGTGCCAGTAGTATAATCGGCACAGATACGCAGTATTTT
J gene: TRBJ2-7; clone size: -; V gene: TRBV29-1; D gene: TRBD1; CDR3 protein: CSVEVAGTAAYEQYF; CDR3 DNA: TGCAGCGTTGAAGTGGCAGGGACAGCGGCCTACGAGCAGTACTTC
J gene: TRBJ1-1; clone size: -; V gene: TRBV7-2; D gene: -; CDR3 protein: CASTLAAALNTEAFF; CDR3 DNA: TGTGCCAGCACGCTGGCGGCGGCCTTGAACACTGAAGCTTTCTTT
J gene: TRBJ2-7; clone size: -; V gene: TRBV13; D gene: TRBD1; CDR3 protein: CASSFGTGSYEQYF; CDR3 DNA: TGTGCCAGCAGCTTCGGGACAGGGTCCTACGAGCAGTACTTC
J gene: TRBJ2-5; clone size: -; V gene: TRBV5-4; D gene: -; CDR3 protein: CASSFQRTGETQYF; CDR3 DNA: TGTGCCAGCAGCTTCCAGAGGACTGGGGAGACCCAGTACTTC
J gene: TRBJ1-5; clone size: -; V gene: TRBV19; D gene: -; CDR3 protein: CASSIDTLSNQPQHF; CDR3 DNA: TGTGCCAGTAGTATAGACACCCTAAGCAATCAGCCCCAGCATTTT
J gene: TRBJ1-3; clone size: -; V gene: TRBV7-9; D gene: TRBD1; CDR3 protein: CASRPRQGPLGNTIYF; CDR3 DNA: TGTGCCAGCAGGCCCCGACAGGGTCCCCTTGGCAACACCATATATTTT
J gene: TRBJ1-1; clone size: -; V gene: TRBV4-1; D gene: TRBD1; CDR3 protein: CASSPRMGTGALGDTEAFF; CDR3 DNA: TGCGCCAGCAGCCCGAGGATGGGGACAGGGGCCCTCGGGGACACTGAAGCTTTCTTT
J gene: TRBJ1-1; clone size: -; V gene: TRBV7-6; D gene: TRBD1; CDR3 protein: CASSLAQGVEAFF; CDR3 DNA: TGTGCCAGCAGCTTAGCGCAGGGGGTCGAGGCTTTCTTT
J gene: TRBJ2-1; clone size: -; V gene: TRBV5-1; D gene: TRBD2; CDR3 protein: CASSGTSGYNEQFF; CDR3 DNA: TGCGCCAGCTCGGGGACTAGCGGCTACAATGAGCAGTTCTTC
J gene: TRBJ1-2; clone size: -; V gene: TRBV7-9; D gene: -; CDR3 protein: CASSVPTGRQTNYGYTF; CDR3 DNA: TGTGCCAGCAGCGTCCCTACCGGGCGACAGACTAACTATGGCTACACCTTC
J gene: TRBJ2-1; clone size: -; V gene: TRBV7-2; D gene: TRBD2; CDR3 protein: CASSPRTSGMYNEQFF; CDR3 DNA: TGTGCCAGCAGCCCCCGGACTAGCGGGATGTACAATGAGCAGTTCTTC
J gene: TRBJ1-1; clone size: once; V gene: TRBV28; D gene: -; CDR3 protein: CASRVGSAGTEAFF; CDR3 DNA: TGTGCCAGCAGGGTCGGGTCAGCAGGGACTGAAGCTTTCTTT
J gene: TRBJ2-3; clone size: -; V gene: TRBV5-4; D gene: -; CDR3 protein: CASRDPTRGAWGTDTQYF; CDR3 DNA: TGTGCCAGCAGAGATCCTACTCGGGGGGCCTGGGGGACAGATACGCAGTATTTT
J gene: TRBJ1-1; clone size: -; V gene: TRBV6-5; D gene: -; CDR3 protein: CASSPLRQWNTEAFF; CDR3 DNA: TGTGCCAGCAGTCCCCTCAGGCAATGGAACACTGAAGCTTTCTTT
J gene: TRBJ2-7; clone size: -; V gene: TRBV7-7; D gene: -; CDR3 protein: CASSPSGQGRTSETYEQYF; CDR3 DNA: TGTGCTAGCAGCCCTTCGGGACAGGGGAGGACTAGCGAAACCTACGAGCAGTACTTC
J gene: TRBJ2-7; clone size: -; V gene: TRBV10-3; D gene: TRBD1; CDR3 protein: CAISDTGTASYEQYF; CDR3 DNA: TGTGCCATCAGCGACACCGGGACAGCCTCCTACGAGCAGTACTTC
J gene: TRBJ1-1; clone size: -; V gene: TRBV5-6; D gene: -; CDR3 protein: CASSRAGRWAEAFF; CDR3 DNA: TGTGCCAGCAGCCGTGCGGGGAGGTGGGCTGAAGCTTTCTTT
J gene: TRBJ1-2; clone size: few; V gene: TRBV6-5; D gene: -; CDR3 protein: CASSYAGFGYTF; CDR3 DNA: TGTGCCAGCAGTTACGCGGGGTTTGGCTACACCTTC
J gene: TRBJ2-5; clone size: few; V gene: TRBV14; D gene: TRBD2; CDR3 protein: CASSPAGRGGGETQYF; CDR3 DNA: TGTGCCAGCAGCCCCGCCGGGCGGGGGGGCGGGGAGACCCAGTACTTC
J gene: TRBJ1-4; clone size: -; V gene: TRBV5-1; D gene: TRBD1; CDR3 protein: CASSWGQGAGNEKLFF; CDR3 DNA: TGCGCCAGCAGCTGGGGACAGGGGGCTGGTAATGAAAAACTGTTTTTT
J gene: TRBJ2-5; clone size: -; V gene: TRBV7-2; D gene: -; CDR3 protein: CASSLSGGETQYF; CDR3 DNA: TGTGCCAGCAGCCTGTCGGGTGGAGAGACCCAGTACTTC
J gene: TRBJ1-5; clone size: few; V gene: TRBV6-6; D gene: -; CDR3 protein: CASSYRGRGGQPQHF; CDR3 DNA: TGTGCCAGCAGTTACCGTGGCCGGGGGGGGCAGCCCCAGCATTTT
J gene: TRBJ2-7; clone size: -; V gene: TRBV5-1; D gene: -; CDR3 protein: CASSLALLEQYF; CDR3 DNA: TGCGCCAGCAGCTTGGCGTTACTCGAGCAGTACTTC
J gene: TRBJ2-2; clone size: -; V gene: TRBV7-9; D gene: -; CDR3 protein: CSSSLVIGELFF; CDR3 DNA: TGTTCCAGCAGCTTAGTTATCGGGGAGCTGTTTTTT
J gene: TRBJ2-5; clone size: few; V gene: TRBV19; D gene: -; CDR3 protein: CASSPRLAGYRIETQYF; CDR3 DNA: TGTGCCAGTAGTCCCAGACTCGCCGGGTACCGTATAGAGACCCAGTACTTC
J gene: TRBJ1-2; clone size: -; V gene: TRBV19; D gene: -; CDR3 protein: CASSIGAFGENPYGYTF; CDR3 DNA: TGTGCCAGTAGTATAGGAGCATTCGGGGAAAATCCCTATGGCTACACCTTC
J gene: TRBJ1-2; clone size: -; V gene: TRBV7-2; D gene: TRBD1; CDR3 protein: CASSRDRANRLTGYTF; CDR3 DNA: TGTGCCAGCAGCCGAGACAGGGCCAACCGTCTTACAGGCTACACCTTC
J gene: TRBJ2-3; clone size: -; V gene: TRBV29-1; D gene: TRBD2; CDR3 protein: CSVVLTSGGASDTQYF; CDR3 DNA: TGCAGCGTTGTGCTGACTAGCGGGGGGGCGAGCGATACGCAGTATTTT
J gene: TRBJ2-1; clone size: once; V gene: TRBV5-4; D gene: -; CDR3 protein: CASSGGLANEQFF; CDR3 DNA: TGTGCCAGCAGTGGAGGGCTAGCCAATGAGCAGTTCTTC
J gene: TRBJ2-5; clone size: -; V gene: TRBV11-2; D gene: TRBD2; CDR3 protein: CASKGGLAGGETQYF; CDR3 DNA: TGTGCCAGCAAAGGTGGACTAGCGGGGGGAGAGACCCAGTACTTC
J gene: TRBJ2-7; clone size: -; V gene: TRBV4-2; D gene: TRBD2; CDR3 protein: CASSQVPAGHEQYF; CDR3 DNA: TGTGCCAGCAGCCAAGTTCCAGCGGGGCACGAGCAGTACTTC
J gene: TRBJ1-2; clone size: -; V gene: TRBV10-2; D gene: TRBD1; CDR3 protein: CASSDRASDGYTF; CDR3 DNA: TGCGCCAGCAGCGACAGGGCTTCGGATGGCTACACCTTC
J gene: TRBJ2-7; clone size: -; V gene: TRBV9; D gene: -; CDR3 protein: CASSLAGLGYEQYF; CDR3 DNA: TGTGCCAGCAGCTTGGCCGGACTCGGCTACGAGCAGTACTTC
J gene: TRBJ2-7; clone size: -; V gene: TRBV5-1; D gene: -; CDR3 protein: CASSYDSSYEQYF; CDR3 DNA: TGCGCCAGCAGCTACGACAGCTCCTACGAGCAGTACTTC
J gene: TRBJ1-5; clone size: -; V gene: TRBV2; D gene: -; CDR3 protein: CASSEAGGRARHGPQHF; CDR3 DNA: TGTGCCAGCAGTGAAGCGGGGGGTAGGGCCCGCCACGGGCCCCAGCATTTT